The entry that follows covers one T cell receptor beta chain sequence. The antigen remains undetermined. This sample was included in a study of blood T cells in healthy people across ages. Study-level results: Donor CMV infection status was unknown, possibly confounding age-related changes in expanded clonotypes.

The CDR3 covers 13 residues. Germline loops: CDR1 SGDLS, CDR2 YYNGEE. PBMCs were isolated at a quantity of at least 6 million per sample. PCR was performed a second time for about 7 to 12 cycles using a sample-barcoded 5' primer and a J-beta primer mix. From the 5' RACE reads, TCRdb called clonotypes with MiXCR, one entry per CDR3 protein. The table has around 500,000 distinct CDR3 sequences, roughly a quarter seen once. The sample was also reused in another study, on T cells of mothers and their children.

Sequencing was performed on blood. This receptor was taken from a boy aged 2 to 9 in good health. J is TRBJ2-5 and V is TRBV9, with D unresolved. The DNA matches TRBJ2-1 better at its end, which makes the J call doubtful. CDR3 DNA sequence: TGTGCCAGCAGCGTACTGGGAAGCGCCGAGCAGTTCTTC. This translates into CASSVLGSAEQFF.